This T cell receptor beta chain was identified in a study of human T cells and chemical hapten exposure. MiXCR, applied by TCRdb to the RACE reads, yields one record per CDR3 protein. Seen here are about 120,000 distinct CDR3 sequences, around an eighth observed once, and the top ten hold around 2.8%. There are 14 residues in the CDR3. V lost 4 bases and J lost 7; bases outside the gene matches: 6. Per the germline V gene, CDR1 is DFQATT and CDR2 is SNEGSKA (reference sequence). This clonotype was counted a few times. The antigen is not known. Findings and caveats of the study: Given that the donors had alopecia, their immune response may differ from that seen in healthy people.

Documented time point: pre-sensitization, week 0. Treatment described: therapeutic diphenylcyclopropenone sensitization with weekly scalp DPC. People who gave samples had alopecia, were 18 to 70 years old, and were suitable for DPC. Unfractionated whole blood served as the source for total RNA extraction. This TCR came from a woman between 18 and 29 years old with alopecia areata. Some clones in this sample may be carry-over from other donors' samples. V usage is TRBV20-1 and J usage is TRBJ1-5; 11 nucleotides agree with TRBD1. The sequences come from whole blood, collected in connection with sensitization to the hapten diphenylcyclopropenone (DPC). The CDR3, as DNA: TGCAGTGCTACGGGACAGGGGGACCGCCAGCCCCAGCATTTT. Amino acids: CSATGQGDRQPQHF.